The 19 T cell receptor beta chains listed next were all sequenced from one sample in a study of blood T cell repertoires in COVID-19. Assay used: immunoSEQ multiplex PCR; TCRdb lists only in-frame clones, some missing. Of approximately 150,000 clones listed, approximately 86% are singletons. Sequencing was performed on PBMCs or T cells enriched from blood (not recorded which). Receptors originate from a woman aged 40 to 49 who had recovered from COVID-19.

The chain is built from TRBV28 and TRBJ1-2, with 10 bases aligning to TRBD1. Germline-derived CDR1 and CDR2 are MDHEN and SYDVKM. The CDR3 is 12 amino acids. The ends lost 8 bases at V and 7 bases at J; junction bases unmatched: 4. The CDR3 protein is CASEGQGFGYTF. The DNA of the CDR3 is TGTGCCAGCGAGGGACAGGGGTTTGGCTACACCTTC.

V gene TRBV9 combines with J gene TRBJ1-4; possibly TRBD1 for D (6 bases). Germline assignment: CDR1 SGDLS and CDR2 YYNGEE. V was trimmed by 2 bases and J by 8 bases, leaving 10 bases between them. The CDR3 loop spans 13 amino acids. The CDR3 reads CASSVGAEEKLFF. CDR3 coding DNA: TGTGCCAGCAGCGTGGGGGCGGAGGAAAAACTGTTTTTT.

V gene TRBV14 combines with J gene TRBJ1-3, with TRBD1 as a possible D gene (6 bases). The CDR3 is made up of 13 amino acids. Trimming took off 6 bases at V and 2 bases at J, with 8 bases between the two ends. Germline values: CDR1 SGHDN, CDR2 FVKESK. CDR3 nucleotides: TGTGCCAGCAGAGAGGGGGCTGGAAACACCATATATTTT. As protein: CASREGAGNTIYF.

In regard to this clone: Since a much larger clone is just one base distant, this may be a read error. The chain uses TRBV5-4 and TRBJ2-2; D is undetermined. The CDR3 length is 13 residues. Germline V gene data show CDR1 as SGHNT and CDR2 as YYREEE (reference sequence). The V end lost 0 bases, the J end lost 4 bases, and 4 bases lay between the germline ends. The CDR3 sequence: CASSLGSTGELFF. CDR3 in DNA: TGTGCCAGCAGCTTGGGGAGCACCGGGGAGCTGTTTTTT.

The V gene is TRBV30, the J gene TRBJ2-1, with 7 positions matching TRBD2. With 1 base clipped from V and 2 bases from J, the junction kept 5 bases outside the gene matches. The V gene's germline CDR1 is GTSNPN and CDR2 SVGIG (reference sequence). This CDR3 is built from 15 residues. CDR3 in DNA: TGTGCCTGGAGTGCGGGACTAAGAACCTACAATGAGCAGTTCTTC. This gives the protein CAWSAGLRTYNEQFF.

The CDR3 DNA sequence: TGTGCCACCAGCAGAGATACAGGTTTGAACACTGAAGCTTTCTTT. It specifies CATSRDTGLNTEAFF. The rearrangement joins TRBV15 to TRBJ1-1, with D possibly being TRBD1 (5 bases). CDR1 and CDR2 from the germline V gene are LNHNV and YYDKDF (reference sequence). CDR3 length equals 15 residues. Trimming took 0 bases from V and 0 from J, leaving 8 bases between them.

The chain joins TRBV2 to TRBJ2-1, with 7 bases identical to TRBD2. The CDR3 consists of 15 residues. With V trimmed by 6 bases and J by 6 bases, 11 bases remained unmatched. CDR1 is SNHLY and CDR2 is FYNNEI in the germline V gene. CDR3 residues: CASRKRAGAGNEQFF. The CDR3, as DNA: TGTGCCAGCAGGAAAAGGGCGGGAGCGGGCAATGAGCAGTTCTTC.

This clone was observed once. The rearrangement uses TRBV2 and TRBJ2-7, with 9 bases lining up with TRBD2. Germline V gene sequence: CDR1 SNHLY, CDR2 FYNNEI. J gave up 4 bases and V 6 bases, and 10 bases lay outside the gene matches. The CDR3 has 15 residues. The CDR3, as DNA: TGTGCCAGCAGGGCACTTAGCGGGAGTGGGTACGAGCAGTACTTC. The encoded protein is CASRALSGSGYEQYF.

The chain links TRBV5-1 to TRBJ2-5; D is perhaps TRBD2 (6 bases). This CDR3 has 14 residues. V lost 0 bases, J lost 5 bases, and 11 bases lay in between. Germline lookup yields CDR1 SGHRS and CDR2 YFSETQ. The CDR3 bases are TGCGCCAGCAGCTTGGGGTCAGGAGGGGAGACCCAGTACTTC. Translated, it gives CASSLGSGGETQYF.

The genes are TRBV24-1 and TRBJ2-4, with TRBD1 matching over 9 bases. In germline, CDR1 is KGHDR, CDR2 SFDVKD. Trimming cost V 7 bases and J 3 bases; bases outside gene matches: 15. This CDR3 contains 18 residues. CDR3 coding DNA: TGTGCCACCAGGGGACAGGGTCGGGGGGCTAGCGGCAAAAACATTCAGTACTTC. Translation gives CATRGQGRGASGKNIQYF.

The chain couples TRBV4-2 to TRBJ1-4; TRBD1 matches at 9 bases. V was pared by 0 bases and J by 7 bases, with 3 bases of the junction left unmatched. Germline values: CDR1 LGHNA, CDR2 YNFKEQ. The CDR3 is 15 amino acids. The CDR3 nucleotides read TGTGCCAGCAGCCAAGATCAGACAGGGGGTGAAAAACTGTTTTTT. This codes for CASSQDQTGGEKLFF.

The rearrangement links TRBV27 to TRBJ1-1, with D possibly being TRBD1 (6 bases). This CDR3 region has 15 residues. The V and J ends lost 6 bases and 1 base respectively, with 15 bases between them. Germline values: CDR1 MNHEY, CDR2 SMNVEV (reference sequence). The CDR3 loop is CASRERGAGNTEAFF. The CDR3 nucleotides read TGTGCCAGCAGGGAACGGGGGGCGGGGAACACTGAAGCTTTCTTT.

This chain uses TRBV12-3 or TRBV12-4 with TRBJ1-1; 9 positions agree with TRBD1. The CDR3 is 12 residues long. CDR3 sequence: CAGGTGPTEAFF. The CDR3 coding sequence is TGTGCTGGGGGGACAGGGCCCACTGAAGCTTTCTTT.

The chain uses TRBV29-1 and TRBJ1-2; a weak D match, TRBD1 (6 bases). Trimming cost V 7 bases and J 11 bases, with 20 bases left between them. CDR1 is SQVTM, CDR2 ANQGSEA, per germline. The CDR3 loop spans 12 amino acids. The CDR3 here is CSAVDSRGSYTF. CDR3 bases: TGCAGCGCTGTGGACAGTCGGGGATCATACACCTTC. Full variable domain (rest looked up from reference TRBV29-1 and TRBJ1-2): SAVISQKPSRDICQRGTSLTIQCQVDSQVTMMFWYRQQPGQSLTLIATANQGSEATYESGFVIDKFPISRPNLTFSTLTVSNMSPEDSSIYLCSAVDSRGSYTFGSGTRLTVV.

This CDR3 is CASSYATGIDYEQYF. CDR3 in DNA: TGTGCCAGCAGCTACGCGACAGGAATTGACTACGAGCAGTACTTC. V and J are TRBV27 and TRBJ2-7; D may be TRBD1 (6 bases). Germline CDR1 is MNHEY and CDR2 is SMNVEV (reference sequence). The length of the CDR3 is 15 residues. The V end lost 6 bases, the J end lost 3 bases, and 18 bases lay between the germline ends.

The rearrangement joins TRBV15 to TRBJ1-4; 9 nucleotides line up with TRBD1. The germline V gene has CDR1 LNHNV and CDR2 YYDKDF (reference sequence). The V segment lost 2 bases and the J segment 7 bases; nucleotides outside the gene matches: 8. This CDR3 contains 16 residues. Here the CDR3 DNA reads TGTGCCACCAGCAGAAGGGGGACAGGGTCGGGTGAAAAACTGTTTTTT. The encoded protein is CATSRRGTGSGEKLFF. Together with reference TRBV15 and TRBJ1-4, the CDR3 gives the full variable domain: DAMVIQNPRYQVTQFGKPVTLSCSQTLNHNVMYWYQQKSSQAPKLLFHYYDKDFNNEADTPDNFQSRRPNTSFCFLDIRSPGLGDTAMYLCATSRRGTGSGEKLFFGSGTQLSVL.

The gene calls are TRBV6-1 and TRBJ1-5; 7 bases are a match to TRBD1. V lost 6 bases to trimming and J lost 4 bases; unmatched junction nucleotides: 12. The CDR3 has 16 amino acids. Germline V lookup: CDR1 MNHNS, CDR2 SASEGT. In DNA, the CDR3 is TGTGCCAGCAGCGAAACCATGGGACAGTCAAATCAGCCCCAGCATTTT. Protein: CASSETMGQSNQPQHF.

The chain combines TRBV11-2 with TRBJ1-6; D gene ambiguous. The germline V gene encodes CDR1 SGHAT and CDR2 FQNNGV. The CDR3 consists of 15 residues. The V gene lost 6 bases and the J gene lost 10 bases, with 19 bases spanning the gap. The CDR3, as DNA: TGTGCCAGCAGTTATACCTTCCGAGGAGGGTCACCCCTCCACTTT. Protein sequence: CASSYTFRGGSPLHF. The full variable domain, with the rest looked up from reference TRBV11-2 and TRBJ1-6, is EAGVAQSPRYKIIEKRQSVAFWCNPISGHATLYWYQQILGQGPKLLIQFQNNGVVDDSQLPKDRFSAERLKGVDSTLKIQPAKLEDSAVYLCASSYTFRGGSPLHFGNGTRLTVT.

The chain carries TRBV6-5 and TRBJ1-1; D is ambiguous. The CDR3 has 13 amino acids. V was cut by 0 bases and J by 4 bases, with 6 bases left in between. CDR1 and CDR2 (germline): MNHEY, SVGAGI. The CDR3 is CASSYSASTEAFF. The CDR3 DNA follows: TGTGCCAGCAGTTACTCTGCTAGCACTGAAGCTTTCTTT.